This is a list of T cell receptor beta chains from one sample in a study of CD8 T cells in ankylosing spondylitis. Using its own MiXCR run on the 5' RACE reads, TCRdb lists one record per CDR3 protein. The data show some 130,000 distinct CDR3 sequences, with roughly 15% seen just once and about 33% held by the top ten. Sequencing input: blood, either unsorted or a sorted T cell fraction (not recorded which). These receptors were taken from a male donor with ankylosing spondylitis. Each CDR3 is given without its conserved first and last residue. D genes are given only for firm matches. Clone size appears in some rows only: once, few, many, or a class for an expanded clone.

abundance: NA
d_gene: NA
v_gene: TRBV14
CDR3aa: ASSQGLGIGSYEQY

abundance: many
d_gene: NA
v_gene: TRBV7-9
CDR3aa: ASSLPSGDEQF

abundance: many
d_gene: NA
v_gene: TRBV7-9
CDR3aa: ASSSSTGPDTQY

abundance: NA
d_gene: TRBD2
v_gene: TRBV29-1
CDR3aa: SVDGLAGLHLGSTDTQY

abundance: NA
d_gene: TRBD1
v_gene: TRBV6-1
CDR3aa: ASRDRDANEQF

abundance: few
d_gene: NA
v_gene: TRBV7-6
CDR3aa: ASSPSTELNTEAF

abundance: NA
d_gene: NA
v_gene: TRBV28
CDR3aa: ASSYGGFYEQY

abundance: NA
d_gene: NA
v_gene: TRBV7-9
CDR3aa: ASSTGDTIYGYT

abundance: NA
d_gene: NA
v_gene: TRBV6-6
CDR3aa: ASRGGSEAF

abundance: few
d_gene: NA
v_gene: TRBV12-3/TRBV12-4
CDR3aa: ASSLAQFYEQY

abundance: many
d_gene: NA
v_gene: TRBV5-1
CDR3aa: ASSPGWGSNQPQH

abundance: few
d_gene: NA
v_gene: TRBV7-9
CDR3aa: ASSRKYEQY

abundance: NA
d_gene: TRBD1
v_gene: TRBV7-9
CDR3aa: ASSVDRGSYNEQF

abundance: NA
d_gene: NA
v_gene: TRBV28
CDR3aa: ASSFSPRRETQY

abundance: few
d_gene: NA
v_gene: TRBV9
CDR3aa: ASSEGVGASYEQY

abundance: NA
d_gene: TRBD2
v_gene: TRBV20-1
CDR3aa: SARGRTSTNEQF

abundance: few
d_gene: NA
v_gene: TRBV3-1
CDR3aa: ASSPEGGSPSYEQY

abundance: many
d_gene: NA
v_gene: TRBV4-1
CDR3aa: ASSYPGASYEQY

abundance: NA
d_gene: NA
v_gene: TRBV27
CDR3aa: ASTQRGSGRTTGELF

abundance: NA
d_gene: TRBD2
v_gene: TRBV27
CDR3aa: EAGGGTDTQY

abundance: NA
d_gene: NA
v_gene: TRBV12-3/TRBV12-4
CDR3aa: ASSSGRGYT

abundance: NA
d_gene: NA
v_gene: TRBV12-3/TRBV12-4
CDR3aa: ASSLGLTGTGELF

abundance: NA
d_gene: NA
v_gene: TRBV7-9
CDR3aa: ASSLGPGGTEAF

abundance: few
d_gene: TRBD1
v_gene: TRBV5-1
CDR3aa: ASSPLPPGTGAPQPQH

abundance: NA
d_gene: TRBD2
v_gene: TRBV7-7
CDR3aa: ASSLAGGGQETQY

abundance: NA
d_gene: NA
v_gene: TRBV11-3
CDR3aa: ASSLPTGELF

abundance: NA
d_gene: TRBD1
v_gene: TRBV30
CDR3aa: AWSPGQGLYEQY

abundance: NA
d_gene: NA
v_gene: TRBV27
CDR3aa: ASSRQGWTEAF

abundance: few
d_gene: TRBD1
v_gene: TRBV18
CDR3aa: ASSPGQGLRNEQF

abundance: NA
d_gene: NA
v_gene: TRBV27
CDR3aa: ASTRRDANTGELF

abundance: NA
d_gene: NA
v_gene: TRBV9
CDR3aa: ASSSWDGAYNEQF

abundance: few
d_gene: TRBD2
v_gene: TRBV9
CDR3aa: ASSVASGRTQETQY

abundance: many
d_gene: NA
v_gene: TRBV12-3/TRBV12-4
CDR3aa: ASSYTEYNEQF

abundance: many
d_gene: TRBD2
v_gene: TRBV20-1
CDR3aa: SARSWTSGSYEQY

abundance: many
d_gene: NA
v_gene: TRBV12-3/TRBV12-4
CDR3aa: ASTLSGADEQF

abundance: few
d_gene: TRBD1
v_gene: TRBV20-1
CDR3aa: SASPRQGETQY